Included here is one T cell receptor beta chain sequence, with context. The data derive from a study of blood T cell repertoires in COVID-19. Study at large: Spain, Italy and the United States supplied samples that represented acute and convalescent COVID-19. Sample material is recorded as cDNA or gDNA derived from T cells, B-cell-depleted T cells, or PBMCs.

Those who participated ranged in age from roughly 18 to 90 years and resided in 24 US areas. Categorization into cohorts depended on clinical history that participants reported. The table came from immunoSEQ multiplex PCR; TCRdb's copy has only in-frame clones and leaves some out. The data contain 250,000 to 350,000 clones, about 88% of them seen just once; the ten biggest clones take up around 2.9%. The CDR3 consists of 16 residues. Germline V gene sequence: CDR1 MGHDK, CDR2 SYGVNS. With V trimmed by 5 bases and J by 10 bases, 13 bases remained unmatched. Sequenced input: PBMCs or T cells enriched from blood (not recorded which). V usage is TRBV25-1 and J usage is TRBJ1-4; 10 bases map to TRBD1. The receptor was isolated from a woman in her fifties or sixties who had recovered from COVID-19. The CDR3 nucleotides read TGTGCCAGCAGTATAGACAGGGGGCGCGTGTCGGGAAAACTGTTTTTT. It yields the protein CASSIDRGRVSGKLFF.